This T cell receptor (beta chain) was found in a study of T cell clusters in autoimmune cytopenias. The CDR3 runs to 17 residues. In germline, CDR1 is SGHRS, CDR2 YFSETQ. Each sample's input was 250 ng genomic DNA, some 38,000 genome equivalents. One tube held mixed TRB-A and TRB-B primer pools for touch-down PCR. No DNA is given; TCRdb re-called the multiplex PCR reads and lists each CDR3 protein once. The sample totals about 6,700 distinct CDR3 sequences. These data were also filed under a second study, of T cell repertoires in aging, cancer and after chemotherapy.

V is TRBV5-1 and J is TRBJ1-6; TCRdb lists TRBD1, though no DNA is available to test this call. Sequencing input: peripheral blood. This sequence was found in a human donor in good health. The CDR3 loop reads CASSFDPPGLGSYTLHF.